The sequence of this TCR beta chain was determined in a study of T cells in tuberculosis. Libraries were prepared by immunoSEQ multiplex PCR; TCRdb keeps only in-frame clonotypes and omits some of them. The table includes about 23,000 clones, more than 95% detected once. The source material was PBMCs. The TCR was taken from a donor between 5 and 29 years old with latent tuberculosis or without tuberculosis infection.

The CDR3 spells CASSVGEGRTGGTEAFF. CDR3 DNA: TGTGCCAGCAGCGTAGGAGAGGGGCGGACAGGGGGCACTGAAGCTTTCTTT. The chain links TRBV9 to TRBJ1-1; 10 bases are shared with TRBD1. The CDR3 spans 17 residues. Losses at the gene ends were 0 bases for V and 4 bases for J; bases not matched to a gene: 9. CDR1 and CDR2 (germline): SGDLS, YYNGEE.